The table lists the clone carrying this TCR beta chain with many counts. Its antigen is unidentified. This CDR3 is built from 12 residues. Germline V gene data show CDR1 as DFQATT and CDR2 as SNEGSKA (reference sequence). The ends were cut back, 6 bases at V and 6 bases at J, with 13 bases in the middle. These data originate in a study of T cells after yellow fever vaccination. General study points: Most primary-vaccination clones recurred post-booster (approximately 96% CD4, just over 85% CD8).

Template-switching 5'RACE yielded the TCR cDNA; a universal primer site and UMIs were added in the process. TCRdb called the 5' RACE reads again in MiXCR, with one record for every CDR3 protein. The sample includes approximately 260,000 distinct CDR3 sequences, roughly 13% seen only once; the top ten take about 0.51%. The receptor was derived from a man aged 25-40 years who received the YFV17D yellow fever vaccine. Here the sequenced sample was CD4+ T cells sorted from PBMCs, taken 45 days after the yellow fever booster vaccination. The rearrangement links TRBV20-1 to TRBJ2-3; D is ambiguous. CDR3 loop: CSAPRSSDTQYF. CDR3 coding DNA: TGCAGTGCCCCTCGGTCAAGTGATACGCAGTATTTT.